The 31 T cell receptor beta chains given below trace back to one sample, sequenced in a study of cytomegalovirus exposure and HLA in healthy donors. Vbeta (60) and Jbeta (13) primers were used in the PCR. The protocol was immunoSEQ multiplex PCR, while the TCRdb copy is restricted to in-frame clones and leaves out a portion. The repertoire holds some 120,000 clones, with 80% as singletons. Material: PBMCs. The receptors were gathered from a man aged 25 to 40 in good health and CMV-seronegative.

J is TRBJ1-1 and V is TRBV28, with TRBD1 identical over 10 bases. The CDR3 runs 13 residues. The germline V gene has CDR1 MDHEN and CDR2 SYDVKM. The junction had 11 bases not matched to a gene; V was cut back by 8 bases and J by 11 bases. DNA of the CDR3: TGTGCCAGCCAACCCGGGACAGGGGAGAGGGCTTTCTTT. It yields the protein CASQPGTGERAFF.

The chain has TRBV27 and TRBJ1-1, with D possibly being TRBD1 (6 bases). The CDR3 runs 15 residues. Germline V gene data show CDR1 as MNHEY and CDR2 as SMNVEV (reference sequence). Trimming shortened V by 0 bases and J by 4 bases, and 12 bases separated the two germline ends. CDR3 DNA sequence: TGTGCCAGCAGTTTATCGCCCCCAGGGGCCACTGAAGCTTTCTTT. It codes for CASSLSPPGATEAFF.

V and J are TRBV5-4 and TRBJ2-7, with D perhaps matching TRBD1 (6 bases). Germline CDR1 reads SGHNT; CDR2 reads YYREEE (reference sequence). The CDR3 has 16 amino acids. Trimming removed 3 bases at V and 4 bases at J, with 20 bases between. The chain's CDR3 is CASSSAGTQGWYEQYF. CDR3 DNA: TGTGCCAGCAGCTCCGCCGGGACACAAGGGTGGTACGAGCAGTACTTC.

In regard to this clone: One end of the junction varies from germline; a read error may be responsible. The chain carries TRBV30 and TRBJ2-7; possible D gene TRBD1, 5 bases. Germline V lookup: CDR1 GTSNPN, CDR2 SVGIG (reference sequence). The CDR3 covers 14 residues. CDR3 coding DNA: TGTGCCTGGAGTGTAAGACAGAGTTCCTACGGGCAGTACTTC. Residues: CAWSVRQSSYGQYF. The full variable domain, in which reference TRBV30 and TRBJ2-7 provide the parts outside the CDR3, is SQTIHQWPATLVQPVGSPLSLECTVEGTSNPNLYWYRQAAGRGLQLLFYSVGIGQISSEVPQNLSASRPQDRQFILSSKKLLLSDSGFYLCAWSVRQSSYGQYFGPGTRLTVT.

The chain uses TRBV25-1 and TRBJ2-1; D is possibly TRBD2 (5 bases). Germline-derived CDR1 and CDR2 are MGHDK and SYGVNS. The V and J ends lost 2 bases and 0 bases respectively, with 14 bases between them. CDR3 length equals 17 residues. In DNA, the CDR3 is TGTGCCAGCAGTGAAATAACTGGGAGTTACTCCTACAATGAGCAGTTCTTC. This codes for CASSEITGSYSYNEQFF.

The V call is TRBV27, the J call TRBJ2-1, with 8 bases aligning to TRBD2. Trimming took 4 bases from V and 10 from J; bases not matched to a gene: 9. CDR1 MNHEY and CDR2 SMNVEV come from the germline V gene (reference sequence). The CDR3 totals 14 residues. The CDR3 sequence is CASSSRDAGGEQFF. In DNA form, the CDR3 reads TGTGCCAGCAGTTCTAGAGATGCGGGAGGCGAGCAGTTCTTC.

The V call is TRBV6-6, the J call TRBJ1-5, with 8 bases that match TRBD1. The V gene's germline CDR1 is MNHNY and CDR2 SVGAGI (reference sequence). The CDR3 is 14 amino acids. V shed 7 bases and J 2 bases; nucleotides not matched to a gene: 4. This CDR3 reads CASTPTGGNQPQHF. The CDR3 nucleotides are TGTGCCAGCACCCCGACAGGGGGCAATCAGCCCCAGCATTTT.

This chain uses TRBV7-2 with TRBJ2-5, with D possibly TRBD2 on 6 matching bases. V gave up 3 bases and J gave up 2 bases, with 10 bases separating them. This CDR3 has 14 residues. Germline CDR1 SGHTA, CDR2 FQGNSA. The CDR3 DNA sequence: TGTGCCAGCAGCTTGGGAGGCCTTCAAGAGACCCAGTACTTC. This codes for CASSLGGLQETQYF.

The gene calls are TRBV19 and TRBJ1-1, with a weak D call TRBD1 (6 bases). Germline CDR1 reads LNHDA; CDR2 reads SQIVND (reference sequence). With 7 bases removed from V and 4 bases from J, the gap between germline ends came to 13 bases. CDR3 length: 13 residues. The CDR3 is CASTGGASTEAFF. The CDR3 nucleotides are TGTGCCAGTACGGGGGGCGCGAGCACTGAAGCTTTCTTT.

This chain connects TRBV5-1 to TRBJ1-1; the match to TRBD1 covers 10 bases. The trim removed 4 bases at V and 3 bases at J, leaving 18 bases unmatched. There are 19 residues in the CDR3. Germline V gives CDR1 SGHRS, CDR2 YFSETQ. CDR3 loop: CASSQGKGTGAEWDTEAFF. The CDR3 DNA reads as TGCGCCAGCAGCCAGGGAAAAGGGACAGGGGCTGAGTGGGACACTGAAGCTTTCTTT.

The chain combines TRBV27 with TRBJ2-7; TRBD1 aligns across 9 bases. This CDR3 comprises 15 residues. Losses at the gene ends were 6 bases for V and 6 bases for J; bases not matched to a gene: 12. CDR1 is MNHEY and CDR2 is SMNVEV in the germline V gene (reference sequence). This chain's CDR3 is CASSRPPGQGGEQYF. For the CDR3, the DNA is TGTGCCAGCAGCCGCCCACCGGGACAGGGTGGCGAGCAGTACTTC.

The chain recombines TRBV10-3 with TRBJ2-5; TRBD2 agrees at 9 bases. The CDR3 is 18 residues long. V lost 0 bases to trimming and J lost 5 bases; unmatched junction nucleotides: 13. Per the germline V gene, CDR1 is ENHRY and CDR2 is SYGVKD. CDR3 bases: TGTGCCATCAGTGAGTCGGGTTTCGGCGGGAGGGCCATGGAGACCCAGTACTTC. The encoded protein is CAISESGFGGRAMETQYF.

This chain uses TRBV7-9 with TRBJ1-1, with 7 bases matching TRBD1. Germline CDR1 SEHNR, CDR2 FQNEAQ (reference sequence). CDR3 size: 14 residues. The V segment lost 5 bases and the J segment 1 base; nucleotides outside the gene matches: 4. The CDR3 DNA sequence: TGTGCCAGCAGCCAGGGACAGACGAACACTGAAGCTTTCTTT. Its translation: CASSQGQTNTEAFF.

The chain joins TRBV10-3 to TRBJ2-3, with 8 nucleotides matching TRBD2. This CDR3 has 13 amino acids. Germline CDR1 and CDR2: ENHRY and SYGVKD. The J segment lost 3 bases and the V segment lost 10 bases, leaving 6 bases of the junction unmatched. CDR3 region: CANAGGSTDTQYF. CDR3 nucleotide sequence: TGTGCCAACGCGGGAGGAAGTACAGATACGCAGTATTTT.

The chain has TRBV7-2 and TRBJ2-7; a weak D match, TRBD1 (6 bases). Germline V gene sequence: CDR1 SGHTA, CDR2 FQGNSA. The CDR3 is made up of 14 amino acids. The V and J ends lost 5 bases and 4 bases respectively, with 15 bases between them. The CDR3 spells CASSPDSLRYEQYF. The CDR3 DNA follows: TGTGCCAGCAGCCCGGACAGCCTCAGGTACGAGCAGTACTTC.

The chain is built from TRBV7-9 and TRBJ2-1; 10 bases align to TRBD2. CDR1 and CDR2 from the germline V gene are SEHNR and FQNEAQ (reference sequence). The CDR3 contains 15 residues. Losses at the gene ends were 5 bases for V and 8 bases for J; bases not matched to a gene: 9. DNA for the CDR3: TGTGCCAGCAGCCCCCTAGCGGGAGCGCTGGATGAGCAGTTCTTC. Translating gives CASSPLAGALDEQFF.

The J gene is TRBJ2-7, the V gene TRBV6-1, with 9 bases that match TRBD1. Trimming cost V 11 bases and J 0 bases; bases outside gene matches: 8. Per the germline V gene, CDR1 is MNHNS and CDR2 is SASEGT. The CDR3 loop spans 14 amino acids. CDR3 sequence reads: CAGQGQGRSYEQYF. CDR3 nucleotide sequence: TGTGCCGGACAGGGACAGGGACGCTCCTACGAGCAGTACTTC.

This sequence joins TRBV6-5 and TRBJ1-2, with a tentative D call TRBD1 (6 bases). V was cut by 4 bases and J by 7 bases, with 16 bases left in between. Germline V gene sequence: CDR1 MNHEY, CDR2 SVGAGI. This CDR3 spans 14 amino acids. The CDR3 DNA follows: TGTGCCAGCAGTTCGACAGGCCCTGTTCGTGGCTACACCTTC. Encoded protein: CASSSTGPVRGYTF.

The chain couples TRBV6-1 to TRBJ1-2, with TRBD1 matching over 8 bases. The V and J ends lost 2 bases and 6 bases, in that order; junction bases with no gene match: 11. The germline CDR1 and CDR2 sequences are MNHNS and SASEGT. The length of the CDR3 is 16 residues. As DNA, the CDR3 is TGTGCCAGCAGTGAAATGACAGGGGTACCAAACCATGGCTACACCTTC. Translating gives CASSEMTGVPNHGYTF.

The chain couples TRBV28 to TRBJ2-5, with a tentative D call TRBD2 (5 bases). This CDR3 is 13 amino acids long. Between the trimmed V and J ends, which lost 4 bases and 3 bases, there was a span of 9 bases. The germline V gene has CDR1 MDHEN and CDR2 SYDVKM. The CDR3 DNA sequence: TGTGCCAGCAGTTCCGACGGGAAAGAGACCCAGTACTTC. The encoded protein is CASSSDGKETQYF.

The chain has TRBV4-3 and TRBJ2-5, with 7 positions matching TRBD2. The CDR3 is 15 residues long. The germline CDR1 and CDR2 sequences are LGHNA and YSLEER. V lost 0 bases, J lost 7 bases, and 8 bases stayed unmatched. CDR3 region: CASSQDFGGRATQYF. The CDR3, as DNA: TGCGCCAGCAGCCAAGATTTCGGAGGGAGGGCGACCCAGTACTTC.

The chain links TRBV19 to TRBJ1-2, with 8 bases aligning to TRBD1. After removal of 9 bases from V and 3 bases from J, the junction contained 12 bases not matched to a gene. CDR1 is LNHDA, CDR2 SQIVND, per germline (reference sequence). The CDR3 totals 15 residues. DNA for the CDR3: TGTGCCAGCCGACACCTACAGGGGGAAGACTATGGCTACACCTTC. Translated, it gives CASRHLQGEDYGYTF.

The V gene is TRBV18, the J gene TRBJ2-7; unclear D gene. V lost 0 bases and J 6 bases, leaving 6 bases between the germline ends. Germline V gene lookup returns CDR1 KGHSH and CDR2 LQKENI. The CDR3 is 12 amino acids. The chain's CDR3 is CASSPPYSEQYF. The CDR3 DNA follows: TGTGCCAGCTCACCACCCTACTCCGAGCAGTACTTC.

V usage is TRBV7-6 and J usage is TRBJ2-3; D possibly corresponds to TRBD1 (6 bases). Per the germline V gene, CDR1 is SGHVS and CDR2 is FNYEAQ. The CDR3 runs to 11 residues. The V end lost 3 bases, the J end lost 14 bases, and 12 bases lay between the germline ends. The CDR3 sequence: CASSLGTRAYF. DNA of the CDR3: TGTGCCAGCAGCTTGGGGACACGGGCGTATTTT. Combining the CDR3 with reference TRBV7-6 and TRBJ2-3 gives the whole variable domain GAGVSQSPRYKVTKRGQDVALRCDPISGHVSLYWYRQALGQGPEFLTYFNYEAQQDKSGLPNDRFSAERPEGSISTLTIQRTEQRDSAMYRCASSLGTRAYFGPGTRLTVL.

The J gene is TRBJ2-3, the V gene TRBV29-1; 10 bases fit TRBD2. V was clipped by 6 bases and J by 6 bases; unmatched bases: 6. Germline assignment: CDR1 SQVTM and CDR2 ANQGSEA. This CDR3 comprises 13 residues. CDR3 bases: TGCAGCGTCGAGCGGGAGGGCCTTGATACGCAGTATTTT. Its translation is CSVEREGLDTQYF.

This clone turned up a few times. This rearrangement joins TRBV4-1 to TRBJ2-4; 9 bases agree with TRBD1. V lost 2 bases, J lost 0 bases, and 5 bases stayed unmatched. This CDR3 spans 17 amino acids. Germline CDR1 is MGHRA and CDR2 is YSYEKL. As DNA, the CDR3 is TGCGCCAGCAGCCAACCCAGACAGGGGGTAGCCAAAAACATTCAGTACTTC. It translates to CASSQPRQGVAKNIQYF.

The J gene is TRBJ2-3, the V gene TRBV6-4; TRBD2 agrees at 8 bases. V lost 2 bases and J lost 9; bases outside the gene matches: 13. CDR3 length equals 16 residues. CDR1 is MRHNA, CDR2 SNTAGT, per germline. CDR3 coding DNA: TGTGCCAGCAGTGACGTAGGCGGGAGGACTTTAGACACGCAGTATTTT. The encoded protein is CASSDVGGRTLDTQYF.

This chain uses TRBV6-5 with TRBJ2-5; the D gene is possibly TRBD2 (6 bases). The V gene's germline CDR1 is MNHEY and CDR2 SVGAGI. V lost 3 bases and J 5 bases, leaving 19 bases between the germline ends. The CDR3 has 16 residues. The CDR3 nucleotides are TGTGCCAGCAGTTATCCACGGGGAGGTGGTCGGGAGACCCAGTACTTC. Protein: CASSYPRGGGRETQYF.

The count of this clone is one. The J gene is TRBJ2-7, the V gene TRBV27, with TRBD1 identical over 7 bases. The CDR3 has 16 residues. CDR1 and CDR2 from the germline V gene are MNHEY and SMNVEV (reference sequence). V lost 5 bases and J lost 6; bases outside the gene matches: 16. The CDR3 sequence: CASSELQGIKLGEQYF. The CDR3 DNA follows: TGTGCCAGCAGTGAACTACAGGGGATTAAGTTAGGCGAGCAGTACTTC.

The V call is TRBV11-2, the J call TRBJ2-7; 9 bases map to TRBD1. This CDR3 spans 15 amino acids. Looked up from germline, CDR1 is SGHAT and CDR2 is FQNNGV. V shed 1 base, J shed 5 bases, and the junction held 6 bases outside the gene matches. The DNA of the CDR3 is TGTGCCAGCAGCTTAGCACAGGGGGCAGGGAACGAGCAGTACTTC. Translation: CASSLAQGAGNEQYF.

The chain is built from TRBV7-9 and TRBJ2-5, with D perhaps matching TRBD1 (6 bases). V lost 4 bases to trimming and J lost 4 bases, with 10 bases between them. The CDR3 is 13 residues long. CDR1 is SEHNR and CDR2 is FQNEAQ in the germline V gene (reference sequence). CDR3 loop: CASSSQGPETQYF. DNA of the CDR3: TGTGCCAGCAGCTCACAGGGACCAGAGACCCAGTACTTC.